The 13 T cell receptor beta chains below come from one sample, sequenced in a study of Tregs in tolerant kidney transplant recipients. Mixed chimerism was transient after nonmyeloablative marrow transplants from related graft donors. Using immunoSEQ multiplex PCR, the repertoire was profiled, and TCRdb retains in-frame clones only, with some absent. The sample has over 14,000 clones; the top ten hold roughly 3.8%. The sequencing used CD4+ T cells from blood (PBMCs), collected 12 months after the transplant. The receptors stem from a human patient who received a combined kidney and bone marrow transplant. Part of the T cell pool may stem from the graft donor.

For this clone: The read ends 3 residues before the CDR3 terminus; that terminus is restored from the germline J gene. V is TRBV2 and J is TRBJ2-5; 7 nucleotides line up with TRBD2. Germline trimming cut 5 bases from V and 5 bases from J; bases unmatched to any gene: 2. The germline V gene encodes CDR1 SNHLY and CDR2 FYNNEI. The CDR3 is made up of 12 amino acids. CDR3 loop: CASSWGGETQYF. The CDR3 DNA, read in part, is TGTGCCAGCAGTTGGGGGGGGGAGACC.

A note on this clone: The read ends 3 residues shy of where the CDR3 ends; the end is completed using the germline J gene. The V and J genes are TRBV18 and TRBJ1-6, with D possibly being TRBD1 (5 bases). This CDR3 is built from 14 residues. V gave up 5 bases and J gave up 8 bases, with 13 bases separating them. Germline CDR1 and CDR2: KGHSH and LQKENI. CDR3 DNA (partial): TGTGCCAGCTCATATCAGGGCTACGATTCACCC. It is translated as CASSYQGYDSP. The full CDR3 protein reads CASSYQGYDSPLHF.

Concerning this clone: Read data end 3 residues before the CDR3 end; the end is taken from the germline J gene. The V and J genes are TRBV6-2 or TRBV6-3 and TRBJ1-1; D is possibly TRBD1 (6 bases). From germline, CDR1 is MNHEY and CDR2 SVGEGT. This CDR3 region has 11 residues. CDR3 DNA, as far as it was read: TGTGCCAGCAACCAAGGGCAGGGG. Its translation is CASNQGQG. The full CDR3 reads CASNQGQGAFF.

A word on this clone: With the read ending 3 residues before the CDR3 end, the germline J gene is used to fill in that end. The V and J genes are TRBV5-6 and TRBJ1-4; TRBD1 matches at 7 bases. CDR3 length: 15 amino acids. After removal of 4 bases from V and 5 bases from J, the junction contained 8 bases not matched to a gene. CDR1 and CDR2 from the germline V gene are SGHDT and YYEEEE. The CDR3: CASSTSTGPNEKLFF. CDR3 bases read: TGTGCCAGCAGCACCTCGACAGGGCCAAATGAAAAA.

Of note for this clone: Read coverage stops 3 residues before the CDR3 terminus; the germline J gene supplies the remainder. The chain joins TRBV7-2 to TRBJ2-7; the D gene is possibly TRBD2 (5 bases). Germline V lookup: CDR1 SGHTA, CDR2 FQGNSA. V lost 4 bases, J lost 4 bases, and 14 bases lay in between. CDR3 length: 14 amino acids. The CDR3 DNA, read in part, is TGTGCCAGCAGCTCACCACTAGGACGGTACGAG. It translates to CASSSPLGRYE. The complete CDR3 protein is CASSSPLGRYEQYF. The variable domain in full, completed from reference TRBV7-2 and TRBJ2-7, reads GAGVSQSPSNKVTEKGKDVELRCDPISGHTALYWYRQSLGQGLEFLIYFQGNSAPDKSGLPSDRFSAERTGGSVSTLTIQRTQQEDSAVYLCASSSPLGRYEQYFGPGTRLTVT.

In the case of this clone: The CDR3 end is not reached by the read, which stops 3 residues before it; the germline J gene fills it in. The gene calls are TRBV10-1 and TRBJ2-3; 9 bases line up with TRBD2. The J segment lost 2 bases and the V segment lost 7 bases, leaving 7 bases of the junction unmatched. The CDR3 runs to 15 residues. Germline CDR1 is WNHNN and CDR2 is SYGVQD (reference sequence). CDR3: CASIRLAADTDTQYF. CDR3 DNA, as far as it was read: TGCGCCAGCATACGACTAGCGGCCGACACAGATACG.

Comment on this clone: The read terminates 3 residues before the CDR3 end, so the remaining end is supplied by the germline J gene. V is TRBV24-1 and J is TRBJ2-7, with TRBD2 identical over 12 bases. The V segment lost 3 bases and the J segment 3 bases; nucleotides outside the gene matches: 2. The CDR3 covers 15 residues. Germline V gene data show CDR1 as KGHDR and CDR2 as SFDVKD. The CDR3 loop is CATSDRTSGIYEQYF. The CDR3 bases that were read are TGTGCCACCAGTGATCGGACTAGCGGGATCTACGAG.

As regards this clone: The read gets to within 3 residues of the CDR3 end, and the germline J gene fills in the rest. The V call is TRBV11-1, the J call TRBJ2-7; 9 bases are shared with TRBD1. Germline V lookup: CDR1 SGHAT, CDR2 FQDESV (reference sequence). The CDR3 covers 13 residues. Losses at the gene ends were 5 bases for V and 3 bases for J; bases not matched to a gene: 2. The sequenced part of the CDR3 DNA is TGTGCCAGCAGCAGGGACAGGGTCTACGAG. It is translated as CASSRDRVYE. The complete CDR3 reads CASSRDRVYEQYF. The full variable domain, with the rest looked up from reference TRBV11-1 and TRBJ2-7, is EAEVAQSPRYKITEKSQAVAFWCDPISGHATLYWYRQILGQGPELLVQFQDESVVDDSQLPKDRFSAERLKGVDSTLKIQPAELGDSAMYLCASSRDRVYEQYFGPGTRLTVT.

Points on this clone: The CDR3 goes on 3 residues after the read ends, and that part is filled in from the germline J gene. This same CDR3 is encoded by further DNA sequences in the sample. The chain uses TRBV6-4 and TRBJ2-5; TRBD1 is a possible D gene (6 bases). The CDR3 consists of 13 residues. Trimming stripped 5 bases from V and 2 bases from J, with 9 bases between. The germline V gene encodes CDR1 MRHNA and CDR2 SNTAGT. CDR3 sequence: CASSPTGQETQYF. The CDR3 DNA, read in part, is TGTGCCAGCAGTCCGACAGGACAAGAGACC.

This chain's CDR3 is CSARDPGTSGRQGFLHTQYF. The covered CDR3 bases are TGCAGTGCTAGAGATCCAGGGACTAGCGGGAGGCAAGGGTTTTTGCATACG. This sequence joins TRBV20-1 and TRBJ2-3, with 15 bases lining up with TRBD2. The CDR3 end falls 3 residues outside the read, so it is completed with the germline J gene. CDR3 length equals 20 residues. The germline CDR1 and CDR2 sequences are DFQATT and SNEGSKA (reference sequence). Trimming took 0 bases from V and 7 from J; bases not matched to a gene: 17.

Comment on this clone: The CDR3 end lies 3 residues beyond the end of the read and is filled in from the germline J gene. The chain links TRBV6-2 or TRBV6-3 to TRBJ2-6; the match to TRBD1 covers 7 bases. J was trimmed by 2 bases and V by 6 bases; bases with no gene match: 4. Germline V gives CDR1 MNHEY, CDR2 SVGEGT. This CDR3 has 15 residues. CDR3 DNA (partial): TGTGCCAGCAGCCAAACAGGGGCTGGGGCCAACGTC. Residues: CASSQTGAGANV. The entire CDR3 protein reads CASSQTGAGANVLTF.

Worth noting for this clone: The read ends 3 residues early relative to the CDR3; the germline J gene fills the gap. The chain employs TRBV29-1 and TRBJ2-6; no firm D call. V dropped 5 bases and J dropped 1 base, with 6 bases sitting between them. Germline V gene data show CDR1 as SQVTM and CDR2 as ANQGSEA. The CDR3 is made up of 13 amino acids. Partial CDR3 DNA: TGCAGCGTTTCAGAGTCTGGGGCCAACGTC. Its protein product is CSVSESGANV. The entire CDR3 protein reads CSVSESGANVLTF.

As to this clone: The observed sequence ends 3 residues before the CDR3 terminus, with the missing tail filled in from the germline J gene. This chain uses TRBV29-1 with TRBJ2-7, with a weak D call TRBD2 (5 bases). CDR1 and CDR2 (germline): SQVTM, ANQGSEA. The CDR3 has 13 amino acids. Trimming cost V 3 bases and J 2 bases, with 11 bases left between them. CDR3 bases read: TGCAGCGTTGAGGGGAGCGGAGCCTACGAG. Amino acids: CSVEGSGAYE. The entire CDR3 protein reads CSVEGSGAYEQYF.